This is a list of T cell receptor beta chains from one sample in a study of blood T cell repertoires in COVID-19. Using immunoSEQ multiplex PCR, the repertoire was profiled, and TCRdb retains in-frame clones only, with some absent. The repertoire holds about 270,000 clones, with about 91% as singletons. The material sequenced was PBMCs or T cells enriched from blood (not recorded which). The receptors here all came from a man aged 35-49 years who had been exposed to COVID-19. The CDR3 runs from the conserved cysteine through the conserved F or W. Where a row states a size, it is once, few, many or the class of an expanded clone; other rows omit it.

j_call: TRBJ2-5; clone_size: .; v_call: TRBV27; cdr3_aa: CASSPQVSLETQYF
j_call: TRBJ2-2; clone_size: .; v_call: TRBV7-9; cdr3_aa: CASAGQGRTGELFF
j_call: TRBJ2-7; clone_size: .; v_call: TRBV27; cdr3_aa: CASSFLEGGNEQYF
j_call: TRBJ2-2; clone_size: .; v_call: TRBV15; cdr3_aa: CATSRDSGANTGELFF
j_call: TRBJ2-3; clone_size: .; v_call: TRBV19; cdr3_aa: CASTDSPSTDTQYF
j_call: TRBJ2-7; clone_size: once; v_call: TRBV5-4; cdr3_aa: CASSPDRALSYEQYF
j_call: TRBJ2-2; clone_size: .; v_call: TRBV28; cdr3_aa: CASSPSTGFAGELFF
j_call: TRBJ2-1; clone_size: .; v_call: TRBV5-1; cdr3_aa: CASSFSGVVDNEQFF
j_call: TRBJ2-1; clone_size: .; v_call: TRBV27; cdr3_aa: CASSLVTGTSGSNEQFF
j_call: TRBJ1-4; clone_size: .; v_call: TRBV21-1; cdr3_aa: CASSKVGPGKTTNEKLFF
j_call: TRBJ2-7; clone_size: .; v_call: TRBV20-1; cdr3_aa: CSASRQGLVYEQYF
j_call: TRBJ1-1; clone_size: .; v_call: TRBV5-1; cdr3_aa: CASSLDSMNTEAFF
j_call: TRBJ2-1; clone_size: .; v_call: TRBV5-1; cdr3_aa: CASSLGGLNEQFF
j_call: TRBJ1-1; clone_size: .; v_call: TRBV6-1; cdr3_aa: CASSEASQGYTEAFF
j_call: TRBJ2-5; clone_size: .; v_call: TRBV12-5; cdr3_aa: CASGLDGGFYQETQYF
j_call: TRBJ2-1; clone_size: .; v_call: TRBV9; cdr3_aa: CASSVEGGSRNNEQFF
j_call: TRBJ1-1; clone_size: .; v_call: TRBV2; cdr3_aa: CASSQGALNTEAFF
j_call: TRBJ1-4; clone_size: .; v_call: TRBV9; cdr3_aa: CASSTDRVENEKLFF
j_call: TRBJ2-1; clone_size: .; v_call: TRBV5-1; cdr3_aa: CATHLTSGSTDEQFF
j_call: TRBJ1-2; clone_size: once; v_call: TRBV5-1; cdr3_aa: CASSEGTGVYGYTF
j_call: TRBJ1-2; clone_size: .; v_call: TRBV7-8; cdr3_aa: CASSPYRGTGYTF
j_call: TRBJ2-7; clone_size: .; v_call: TRBV5-8; cdr3_aa: CASRTRQGAYEQYF
j_call: TRBJ1-1; clone_size: .; v_call: TRBV11-2; cdr3_aa: CASSLGWLGGEGAEAFF
j_call: TRBJ2-7; clone_size: .; v_call: TRBV2; cdr3_aa: CASTEGVRRAREQYF
j_call: TRBJ1-2; clone_size: .; v_call: TRBV28; cdr3_aa: CASSYGTANYGYTF
j_call: TRBJ2-5; clone_size: .; v_call: TRBV6-5; cdr3_aa: CASSFTTRNKETQYF
j_call: TRBJ2-5; clone_size: .; v_call: TRBV10-3; cdr3_aa: CAISMTSEETQYF
j_call: TRBJ1-5; clone_size: .; v_call: TRBV28; cdr3_aa: CASRRQGAFQPQHF
j_call: TRBJ1-5; clone_size: .; v_call: TRBV27; cdr3_aa: CASSLWRNQPQHF
j_call: TRBJ1-2; clone_size: .; v_call: TRBV3-1/TRBV3-2; cdr3_aa: CASSQDPQGYGYTF
j_call: TRBJ1-3; clone_size: once; v_call: TRBV7-9; cdr3_aa: CASSLGASSGNTIYF
j_call: TRBJ2-7; clone_size: .; v_call: TRBV4-1; cdr3_aa: CASSPIPGNSYEQYF
j_call: TRBJ1-1; clone_size: .; v_call: TRBV7-9; cdr3_aa: CAGGNTEAFF
j_call: TRBJ2-7; clone_size: .; v_call: TRBV6-2/TRBV6-3; cdr3_aa: CASSFRPLAVEQYF
j_call: TRBJ2-2; clone_size: .; v_call: TRBV3-1/TRBV3-2; cdr3_aa: CASSQGGWTGTTGELFF
j_call: TRBJ1-4; clone_size: once; v_call: TRBV11-2; cdr3_aa: CASSFLLQGNEKLFF
j_call: TRBJ2-2; clone_size: .; v_call: TRBV28; cdr3_aa: CASSPLGSGENTGELFF
j_call: TRBJ2-5; clone_size: .; v_call: TRBV21-1; cdr3_aa: CASSKEALAEETQYF
j_call: TRBJ1-1; clone_size: few; v_call: TRBV11-2; cdr3_aa: CASSLVSGFEAFF
j_call: TRBJ1-1; clone_size: .; v_call: TRBV5-4; cdr3_aa: CASSPGQGKNTEAFF
j_call: TRBJ1-1; clone_size: once; v_call: TRBV19; cdr3_aa: CASSMIMGQVNTEAFF